The 14 T cell receptor beta chains presented below share a single source sample, sequenced in a study of shared clonotypes between healthy human individuals (dated by TCRdb to 2018 to 2020). For the CD8 naive samples, CD45RO-negative cells were positively selected for CCR7, yielding a CD45RA+CCR7+ population from which TemRA cells were excluded. Library method: the immunoSEQ multiplex PCR assay. TCRdb stores this immuneACCESS table with in-frame sequences only. Part of the clones is absent; in the studies checked, under half of the shortfall reflects unresolved V genes, and no reason is known for the rest. The table for this sample lists around 640,000 clones; about 95% of them were counted only once. The top ten clonotypes cover about 0.12% of the sample. The specimen sequenced was naive CD8+ T cells sorted from blood. This specimen's cell subset or site label, interpreted: CD45RA+CCR7+. These receptors came from a woman aged 30 to 39 in good health.

The gene calls are TRBV7-2 and TRBJ2-3; TRBD2 matches at 7 bases. Trimming removed 1 base from V and 6 bases from J; junction bases left unmatched: 7. The CDR3 loop spans 15 amino acids. Germline V gives CDR1 SGHTA, CDR2 FQGNSA. The CDR3 sequence is CASSLGAGAWDTQYF. DNA of the CDR3: TGTGCCAGCAGCTTAGGGGCGGGAGCTTGGGATACGCAGTATTTT.

V and J are TRBV29-1 and TRBJ1-2; 7 nucleotides line up with TRBD1. The CDR3 sequence is 13 residues long. Trimming cost V 4 bases and J 7 bases; bases outside gene matches: 9. Germline CDR1 and CDR2: SQVTM and ANQGSEA. This chain's CDR3 is CSVAGEGASGYTF. The CDR3 DNA follows: TGCAGCGTTGCAGGAGAGGGGGCGAGTGGCTACACCTTC.

The chain is built from TRBV5-1 and TRBJ2-5; 14 positions match TRBD2. Trimming cost V 4 bases and J 5 bases; bases outside gene matches: 7. The CDR3 has 16 amino acids. The germline V gene has CDR1 SGHRS and CDR2 YFSETQ. The CDR3 DNA reads TGCGCCAGCAGCAGAGGGACTAGCGGGAGCCGGGAGACCCAGTACTTC. It codes for CASSRGTSGSRETQYF.

The rearrangement uses TRBV7-8 and TRBJ2-1; perhaps D is TRBD1 or TRBD2 (5 bases each). There are 16 residues in the CDR3. Germline CDR1 reads SGHVS; CDR2 reads FQNEAQ. V lost 2 bases to trimming and J lost 0 bases, with 11 bases between them. CDR3 loop: CASSLSWGNSYNEQFF. The CDR3 DNA sequence: TGTGCCAGCAGCTTATCCTGGGGGAACTCCTACAATGAGCAGTTCTTC.

CDR3 in amino acids: CASLMGQNTGELFF. The CDR3 DNA follows: TGCGCCAGCTTAATGGGGCAAAACACCGGGGAGCTGTTTTTT. This chain joins TRBV5-1 and TRBJ2-2; weak D call: TRBD1 (5 bases). The germline gives CDR1 SGHRS, CDR2 YFSETQ. V lost 7 bases and J lost 2, with 12 bases in between. CDR3 length: 14 residues.

This chain connects TRBV7-2 to TRBJ2-3, with a tentative D call TRBD1 (6 bases). Trimming removed 4 bases at V and 6 bases at J, with 11 bases between. Germline CDR1 and CDR2: SGHTA and FQGNSA. The CDR3 consists of 13 residues. This chain's CDR3 is CASSSYRVDTQYF. The CDR3 nucleotides read TGTGCCAGCAGCTCTTACAGGGTCGATACGCAGTATTTT.

The J gene is TRBJ2-7, the V gene TRBV21-1. TRBV21-1 is given as a pseudogene. CDR3 length: 15 amino acids. As DNA, the CDR3 is TGTGCCAGCAGCAACCCCGACCTGCCTTGGGACGAGCAGTACTTC. Translation: CASSNPDLPWDEQYF.

V gene TRBV27 combines with J gene TRBJ2-2; 9 bases align to TRBD2. Per germline, CDR1 MNHEY and CDR2 SMNVEV (reference sequence). The CDR3 totals 14 residues. The V and J ends lost 6 bases and 8 bases, in that order; junction bases with no gene match: 7. CDR3 in DNA: TGTGCCAGCAGAGGGACTAGCCCCAAAGGGGAGCTGTTTTTT. It encodes CASRGTSPKGELFF.

The V call is TRBV2, the J call TRBJ2-1, with TRBD2 matching over 10 bases. From germline, CDR1 is SNHLY and CDR2 FYNNEI. CDR3 length: 15 residues. V trimming: 3 bases; J trimming: 8 bases; junction bases outside the gene matches: 7. CDR3 nucleotides: TGTGCCAGCAGTGAGCTGGCTAGCGGGAGCTATGAGCAGTTCTTC. Its translation: CASSELASGSYEQFF.

The chain carries TRBV10-1 and TRBJ1-5; D is uncertain. V shed 7 bases and J shed 7 bases, with 5 bases lying between them. Germline V gene data show CDR1 as WNHNN and CDR2 as SYGVQD (reference sequence). The CDR3 is made up of 10 amino acids. As DNA, the CDR3 is TGCGCCAGCAAACACCAGCCCCAGCATTTT. Protein sequence: CASKHQPQHF.

The gene calls are TRBV9 and TRBJ1-2; 10 bases match TRBD1. V shed 5 bases, J shed 8 bases, and the junction held 3 bases outside the gene matches. Germline V CDR1 and CDR2: SGDLS, YYNGEE. The CDR3 sequence is 12 residues long. This chain's CDR3 is CASRGDRGGYTF. In nucleotides, the CDR3 is TGTGCCAGCAGGGGGGACAGGGGCGGCTACACCTTC.

The rearrangement joins TRBV28 to TRBJ1-5, with D hard to call. The CDR3 contains 14 residues. Germline lookup yields CDR1 MDHEN and CDR2 SYDVKM. The V and J ends lost 5 bases and 7 bases respectively, with 15 bases between them. The CDR3 region is CASSLEGGRQPQHF. CDR3 sequence (DNA): TGTGCCAGCAGTCTGGAGGGAGGTAGGCAGCCCCAGCATTTT. The whole variable domain, remainder taken from reference TRBV28 and TRBJ1-5, is DVKVTQSSRYLVKRTGEKVFLECVQDMDHENMFWYRQDPGLGLRLIYFSYDVKMKEKGDIPEGYSVSREKKERFSLILESASTNQTSMYLCASSLEGGRQPQHFGDGTRLSIL.

The rearrangement links TRBV7-6 to TRBJ1-1; D is perhaps TRBD1 (5 bases). In germline, CDR1 is SGHVS, CDR2 FNYEAQ. V lost 1 base and J lost 4, with 10 bases in between. The CDR3 is made up of 14 amino acids. For the CDR3, the DNA is TGTGCCAGCAGCTTAGGGGGCGGGATCACTGAAGCTTTCTTT. Protein product: CASSLGGGITEAFF.

This rearrangement joins TRBV6-6 to TRBJ1-2, with 9 bases identical to TRBD1. The germline V gene encodes CDR1 MNHNY and CDR2 SVGAGI (reference sequence). Trimming cost V 5 bases and J 3 bases; bases outside gene matches: 4. The CDR3 is 14 residues long. In DNA form, the CDR3 reads TGTGCCAGCAGTCAAGACAGGGGGGACTATGGCTACACCTTC. Its translation is CASSQDRGDYGYTF.